The sequence of this TCR beta chain was determined in a study of blood T cell repertoires in COVID-19. Assay used: immunoSEQ multiplex PCR; TCRdb lists only in-frame clones, some missing. The sample lists nearly 300,000 clones, approximately 84% seen once, with over 1.1% in the top ten. Germline V gene sequence: CDR1 WNHNN, CDR2 SYGVQD (reference sequence). Trimming took 4 bases from V and 6 from J, leaving 15 bases between them. This CDR3 region has 15 residues. This rearrangement joins TRBV10-1 to TRBJ1-4; tentatively, D is TRBD1 (6 bases). The specimen sequenced was peripheral blood. The receptor's source is a human donor with COVID-19, enrolled during active disease. The donor label of this sample is uncertain. DNA for the CDR3: TGCGCCAGCAGTGCCTCGACAGGATTCGATGAAAAACTGTTTTTT. It specifies CASSASTGFDEKLFF.